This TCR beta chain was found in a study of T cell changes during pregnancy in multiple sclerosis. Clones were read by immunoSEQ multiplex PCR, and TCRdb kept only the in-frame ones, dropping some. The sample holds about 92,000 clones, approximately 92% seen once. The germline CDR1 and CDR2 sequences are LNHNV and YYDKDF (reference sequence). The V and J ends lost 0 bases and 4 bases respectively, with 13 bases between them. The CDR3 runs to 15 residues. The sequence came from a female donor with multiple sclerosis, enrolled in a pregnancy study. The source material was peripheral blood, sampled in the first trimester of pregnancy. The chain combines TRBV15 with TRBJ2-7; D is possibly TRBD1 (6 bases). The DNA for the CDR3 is TGTGCCACCAGCAGAGATTACAGGGTGGTATACGAGCAGTACTTC. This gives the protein CATSRDYRVVYEQYF. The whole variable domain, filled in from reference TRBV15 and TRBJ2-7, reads DAMVIQNPRYQVTQFGKPVTLSCSQTLNHNVMYWYQQKSSQAPKLLFHYYDKDFNNEADTPDNFQSRRPNTSFCFLDIRSPGLGDTAMYLCATSRDYRVVYEQYFGPGTRLTVT.